A single sample gave rise to the 32 T cell receptor beta chains below, sequenced in a study of blood T cell repertoires in COVID-19. Only in-frame clones appear in the TCRdb table, and some are missing; sequencing was by immunoSEQ multiplex PCR. The table has around 300,000 clones, 85% seen once. Sequencing was done on a sample of peripheral blood. All receptors come from a human donor in a cohort sampled during active COVID-19.

The rearrangement joins TRBV7-2 to TRBJ1-1, with 7 bases lining up with TRBD1. Germline V gene data show CDR1 as SGHTA and CDR2 as FQGNSA. CDR3 length: 14 amino acids. V lost 5 bases, J lost 4 bases, and 7 bases stayed unmatched. The CDR3 spells CASSKDRAGTEAFF. For the CDR3, the DNA is TGTGCCAGCAGCAAAGACAGGGCTGGCACTGAAGCTTTCTTT.

This chain links TRBV12-3 or TRBV12-4 with TRBJ1-1, with D unclear. Trimming removed 6 bases at V and 1 base at J, with 9 bases between. The CDR3 totals 13 residues. Written as DNA, the CDR3 is TGTGCCAGCAGCTACTATGAGAACACTGAAGCTTTCTTT. Encoded protein: CASSYYENTEAFF.

This chain uses TRBV7-8 with TRBJ2-5; 15 nucleotides align to TRBD2. CDR3 length: 17 amino acids. Germline loops: CDR1 SGHVS, CDR2 FQNEAQ. Germline trimming cut 1 base from V and 2 bases from J; bases unmatched to any gene: 2. Here the CDR3 reads CASSLGGTSGGQETQYF. CDR3 DNA sequence: TGTGCCAGCAGCTTAGGAGGGACTAGCGGGGGGCAAGAGACCCAGTACTTC.

The rearrangement links TRBV10-2 to TRBJ2-5; a weak D match, TRBD2 (5 bases). Germline V lookup: CDR1 WSHSY, CDR2 SAAADI. The CDR3 is made up of 16 amino acids. V lost 7 bases and J lost 1, with 19 bases in between. The CDR3: CASKIGLTSPQETQYF. In DNA form, the CDR3 reads TGCGCCAGCAAAATCGGACTGACGTCCCCCCAAGAGACCCAGTACTTC.

The chain combines TRBV28 with TRBJ2-4; weak D call: TRBD1 (6 bases). From germline, CDR1 is MDHEN and CDR2 SYDVKM. The V and J ends lost 6 bases and 0 bases respectively, with 12 bases between them. This CDR3 is built from 15 residues. The CDR3 protein is CASRGQSLAKNIQYF. Written as DNA, the CDR3 is TGTGCCAGCAGGGGACAAAGCCTAGCCAAAAACATTCAGTACTTC.

For the CDR3, the DNA is TGTGCCAGCAGCTTAGGGACTAGCTCCTACAATGAGCAGTTCTTC. It encodes CASSLGTSSYNEQFF. V is TRBV7-2 and J is TRBJ2-1, with 7 bases fitting TRBD2. Germline lookup yields CDR1 SGHTA and CDR2 FQGNSA. The CDR3 runs 15 residues. V lost 1 base to trimming and J lost 0 bases; unmatched junction nucleotides: 0.

V gene TRBV3-1 (or the pseudogene TRBV3-2) combines with J gene TRBJ2-7; 7 nucleotides align to TRBD2. Germline CDR1 reads LGHDT; CDR2 reads YNNKEL (reference sequence). V lost 6 bases to trimming and J lost 1 base; unmatched junction nucleotides: 9. The CDR3 length is 15 residues. The CDR3 reads CASSRPLAASYEQYF. The CDR3 nucleotides are TGTGCCAGCAGTCGCCCCCTAGCGGCATCCTACGAGCAGTACTTC.

The chain recombines TRBV2 with TRBJ2-2; D is ambiguous. In germline, CDR1 is SNHLY, CDR2 FYNNEI. Deletions cut 4 bases from V and 7 bases from J, with 10 bases between. The CDR3 covers 13 residues. CDR3 region: CASSATHGGELFF. The CDR3 bases are TGTGCCAGCAGTGCGACACATGGCGGGGAGCTGTTTTTT.

This clone was seen just once. The J gene is TRBJ1-6, the V gene TRBV15, with D unresolved. The germline gives CDR1 LNHNV, CDR2 YYDKDF (reference sequence). V lost 8 bases and J lost 7, with 15 bases in between. CDR3 length equals 14 residues. For the CDR3, the DNA is TGTGCCACCCAAAGGGAGGGATTCAATTCACCCCTCCACTTT. Translated, it gives CATQREGFNSPLHF.

CDR3 DNA: TGTGCCAGCAGGGGGCTGGCAGGCTATGGCTACACCTTC. It specifies CASRGLAGYGYTF. This rearrangement joins TRBV10-3 to TRBJ1-2, with TRBD1 matching 8 bases. The V gene end was trimmed by 10 bases and the J gene end by 4 bases; junction bases not matched to a gene: 8. This CDR3 has 13 amino acids. Germline CDR1 reads ENHRY; CDR2 reads SYGVKD.

V gene TRBV7-9 combines with J gene TRBJ1-5; 7 bases map to TRBD1. This CDR3 has 15 residues. The germline V gene encodes CDR1 SEHNR and CDR2 FQNEAQ (reference sequence). The V and J ends lost 5 bases and 2 bases, in that order; junction bases with no gene match: 6. The CDR3 protein is CASSDTGQGNQPQHF. CDR3 nucleotide sequence: TGTGCCAGCAGCGATACAGGACAGGGCAATCAGCCCCAGCATTTT.

On this clone: At one end, the junction sequence differs from germline, possibly due to a read error. The chain is built from TRBV5-1 and TRBJ1-1; 9 positions match TRBD1. CDR1 SGHRS and CDR2 YFSETQ come from the germline V gene. The CDR3 covers 13 residues. The CDR3 is CASSPDGDRVRDF. CDR3 DNA: TGCGCCAGCAGCCCGGACGGGGACAGGGTGCGGGACTTT.

V is TRBV18 and J is TRBJ2-1; D gene unclear. V lost 6 bases and J 1 base, leaving 13 bases between the germline ends. The CDR3 has 15 residues. Germline loops: CDR1 KGHSH, CDR2 LQKENI. CDR3 amino acids: CASSPFDKSYNEQFF. The CDR3, as DNA: TGTGCCAGCTCCCCCTTCGACAAGTCCTACAATGAGCAGTTCTTC.

The CDR3 protein is CASVRSGLAYEQYF. The DNA for the CDR3 is TGTGCCAGCGTAAGAAGCGGGCTCGCCTACGAGCAGTACTTC. The J gene is TRBJ2-7, the V gene TRBV6-5, with a tentative D call TRBD2 (6 bases). The CDR3 is 14 residues long. The germline V gene has CDR1 MNHEY and CDR2 SVGAGI. Trimming cost V 8 bases and J 2 bases, with 16 bases left between them.

This chain links TRBV9 with TRBJ2-3; 8 bases are a match to TRBD2. V was pared by 5 bases and J by 2 bases, with 4 bases of the junction left unmatched. The CDR3 consists of 14 residues. In germline, CDR1 is SGDLS, CDR2 YYNGEE. DNA for the CDR3: TGTGCCAGCAGTAGCGGGATAACCACAGATACGCAGTATTTT. Amino acids: CASSSGITTDTQYF. The full variable domain, completed using reference TRBV9 and TRBJ2-3, is DSGVTQTPKHLITATGQRVTLRCSPRSGDLSVYWYQQSLDQGLQFLIQYYNGEERAKGNILERFSAQQFPDLHSELNLSSLELGDSALYFCASSSGITTDTQYFGPGTRLTVL.

The chain is built from TRBV27 and TRBJ2-3; D is perhaps TRBD1 (6 bases). V lost 4 bases and J 6 bases, leaving 11 bases between the germline ends. Per the germline V gene, CDR1 is MNHEY and CDR2 is SMNVEV (reference sequence). The length of the CDR3 is 13 residues. The CDR3: CASSYHRADTQYF. The CDR3 DNA follows: TGTGCCAGCAGTTACCACAGGGCGGATACGCAGTATTTT.

The chain recombines TRBV7-2 with TRBJ2-1; 12 bases are shared with TRBD2. Germline V gene sequence: CDR1 SGHTA, CDR2 FQGNSA. Trimming cost V 2 bases and J 4 bases; bases outside gene matches: 6. CDR3 length: 17 amino acids. The DNA of the CDR3 is TGTGCCAGCAGCTTACAACCTAGCGGGAGGGTATACAATGAGCAGTTCTTC. Its translation: CASSLQPSGRVYNEQFF. Drawing the rest from reference TRBV7-2 and TRBJ2-1, the complete variable domain is GAGVSQSPSNKVTEKGKDVELRCDPISGHTALYWYRQSLGQGLEFLIYFQGNSAPDKSGLPSDRFSAERTGGSVSTLTIQRTQQEDSAVYLCASSLQPSGRVYNEQFFGPGTRLTVL.

This chain joins TRBV6-6 and TRBJ1-1; TRBD1 might be the D (5 bases). The CDR3 has 14 residues. Germline assignment: CDR1 MNHNY and CDR2 SVGAGI (reference sequence). The V and J ends lost 5 bases and 8 bases respectively, with 18 bases between them. The CDR3 protein is CASSRYTRSGEAFF. The CDR3 region has the DNA TGTGCCAGCAGTAGATATACGAGATCAGGGGAAGCTTTCTTT.

The CDR3 protein is CASSSLGNRDSDSPLHF. Written as DNA, the CDR3 is TGTGCCAGCTCATCATTGGGCAACCGGGACTCTGATTCACCCCTCCACTTT. The chain couples TRBV18 to TRBJ1-6; D might be TRBD1 (5 bases). Per germline, CDR1 KGHSH and CDR2 LQKENI. The CDR3 runs 17 residues. The V and J ends lost 5 bases and 8 bases respectively, with 22 bases between them.

The V gene is TRBV12-3 or TRBV12-4, the J gene TRBJ1-5; D is undetermined. The V end lost 2 bases, the J end lost 5 bases, and 7 bases lay between the germline ends. The CDR3 consists of 13 residues. CDR3 nucleotide sequence: TGTGCCAGCAGTTTAATCCCGGATCAGCCCCAGCATTTT. This translates into CASSLIPDQPQHF.

The rearrangement joins TRBV14 to TRBJ2-7; TRBD2 matches 9 bases. The V gene's germline CDR1 is SGHDN and CDR2 FVKESK. The CDR3 has 15 residues. The junction had 5 bases not matched to a gene; V was cut back by 1 base and J by 4 bases. The CDR3 loop reads CASSQALAGKYEQYF. DNA for the CDR3: TGTGCCAGCAGCCAAGCGCTAGCGGGGAAATACGAGCAGTACTTC.

Comment on this clone: One end of the junction fails to match germline, which may point to a read error. The chain has TRBV5-4 and TRBJ2-3; weak D call: TRBD2 (5 bases). CDR3 size: 15 residues. Germline V lookup: CDR1 SGHNT, CDR2 YYREEE (reference sequence). The CDR3 sequence: CASSLLEAPTDTRNF. The CDR3 DNA reads TGTGCCAGCAGCTTACTAGAGGCCCCCACAGATACGAGGAATTTT.

The genes are TRBV5-1 and TRBJ2-3, with D possibly matching TRBD1 (5 bases). The V gene lost 0 bases and the J gene lost 4 bases, with 15 bases spanning the gap. The CDR3 length is 16 residues. The germline V gene encodes CDR1 SGHRS and CDR2 YFSETQ. CDR3 region: CASSLDRQIQADTQYF. In nucleotides, the CDR3 is TGCGCCAGCAGCTTGGACAGACAGATCCAGGCAGATACGCAGTATTTT.

This clone was detected once. This chain connects TRBV9 to TRBJ2-1; 14 bases line up with TRBD2. V dropped 6 bases and J dropped 6; count of bases not matched to a gene: 2. The CDR3 is 14 amino acids. Germline CDR1 reads SGDLS; CDR2 reads YYNGEE. CDR3 region: CASTGTSGGNEQFF. The CDR3 DNA follows: TGTGCCAGCACCGGGACTAGCGGGGGCAATGAGCAGTTCTTC.

The chain uses TRBV19 and TRBJ2-3; 7 bases are a match to TRBD2. CDR1 and CDR2 (germline): LNHDA, SQIVND (reference sequence). The V gene end was trimmed by 4 bases and the J gene end by 1 base; junction bases not matched to a gene: 8. CDR3 length: 16 amino acids. The CDR3 spells CASSKGQGGGTDTQYF. The CDR3 DNA reads as TGTGCCAGTAGTAAAGGGCAGGGAGGGGGCACAGATACGCAGTATTTT.

In this sample, this clone turned up a few times. The chain links TRBV29-1 to TRBJ1-1, with D tentatively TRBD1 (5 bases). This CDR3 is 12 amino acids long. Trimming shortened V by 5 bases and J by 6 bases, and 13 bases separated the two germline ends. The V gene's germline CDR1 is SQVTM and CDR2 ANQGSEA. The CDR3 region is CSVHQGKAEAFF. The CDR3 nucleotides read TGCAGCGTTCACCAGGGTAAGGCTGAAGCTTTCTTT.

The rearrangement joins TRBV7-2 to TRBJ2-4, with 7 bases that match TRBD1. The CDR3 contains 15 residues. CDR1 and CDR2 (germline): SGHTA, FQGNSA. The V gene end was trimmed by 5 bases and the J gene end by 3 bases; junction bases not matched to a gene: 7. CDR3 nucleotides: TGTGCCAGCAGCCTTGACAGGGTTGGCAAAAACATTCAGTACTTC. Its translation: CASSLDRVGKNIQYF.

The gene calls are TRBV30 and TRBJ2-1; D is possibly TRBD2 (6 bases). The CDR3 spans 13 residues. Trimming pared 2 bases from V and 12 bases from J, leaving 17 bases between. CDR1 GTSNPN and CDR2 SVGIG come from the germline V gene (reference sequence). CDR3 amino acids: CAWSRPGESGQFF. The CDR3 nucleotides read TGTGCCTGGAGTCGGCCGGGGGAGTCAGGGCAGTTCTTC.

This chain links TRBV5-1 with TRBJ1-3, with 7 bases aligning to TRBD1. Losses at the gene ends were 0 bases for V and 6 bases for J; bases not matched to a gene: 9. This CDR3 contains 16 residues. CDR1 is SGHRS, CDR2 YFSETQ, per germline. CDR3 residues: CASSLEQGWGKNTIYF. CDR3 coding DNA: TGCGCCAGCAGCTTGGAACAGGGGTGGGGGAAAAACACCATATATTTT.

The V gene is TRBV24-1, the J gene TRBJ2-2; weak D call: TRBD1 (8 bases). This CDR3 comprises 16 residues. Germline V gene sequence: CDR1 KGHDR, CDR2 SFDVKD. V was shortened by 2 bases and J by 5 bases, with 14 bases between the two germline ends. For the CDR3, the DNA is TGTGCCACCAGTGATTCTGACAGGGGAGGGACCGGGGAGCTGTTTTTT. As protein: CATSDSDRGGTGELFF.

This chain connects TRBV29-1 to TRBJ1-2, with a tentative D call TRBD1 (5 bases). The V and J ends lost 4 bases and 2 bases respectively, with 11 bases between them. The V gene's germline CDR1 is SQVTM and CDR2 ANQGSEA. This CDR3 is built from 13 residues. The CDR3: CSVGRDLNYGYTF. CDR3 nucleotides: TGCAGCGTTGGTCGGGACTTAAACTATGGCTACACCTTC.

This clone was observed a single time. This chain joins TRBV11-3 and TRBJ2-3; TRBD1 matches at 9 bases. CDR1 SGHNT and CDR2 YENEEA come from the germline V gene. After removal of 3 bases from V and 5 bases from J, the junction contained 6 bases not matched to a gene. The CDR3 is made up of 15 amino acids. The CDR3 spells CASSFGGTGKDTQYF. CDR3 bases: TGTGCCAGCAGCTTTGGCGGGACAGGGAAAGATACGCAGTATTTT. Based on the CDR3 plus reference TRBV11-3 and TRBJ2-3, the full variable domain is EAGVVQSPRYKIIEKKQPVAFWCNPISGHNTLYWYLQNLGQGPELLIRYENEEAVDDSQLPKDRFSAERLKGVDSTLKIQPAELGDSAVYLCASSFGGTGKDTQYFGPGTRLTVL.